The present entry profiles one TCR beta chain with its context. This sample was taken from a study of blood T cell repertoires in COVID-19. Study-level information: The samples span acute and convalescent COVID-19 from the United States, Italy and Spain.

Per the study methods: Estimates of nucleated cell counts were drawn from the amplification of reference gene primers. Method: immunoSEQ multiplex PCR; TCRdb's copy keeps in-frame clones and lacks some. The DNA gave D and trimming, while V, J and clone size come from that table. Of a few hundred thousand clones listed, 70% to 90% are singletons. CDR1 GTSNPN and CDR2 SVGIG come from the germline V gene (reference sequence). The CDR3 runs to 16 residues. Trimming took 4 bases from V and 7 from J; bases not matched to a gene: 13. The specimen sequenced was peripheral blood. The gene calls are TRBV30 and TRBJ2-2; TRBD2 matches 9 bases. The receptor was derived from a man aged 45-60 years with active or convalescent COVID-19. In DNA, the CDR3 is TGTGCCTGGAAAACGGGACTAGCACCCTCGGGCGGGGAGCTGTTTTTT. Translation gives CAWKTGLAPSGGELFF.